This TCR beta chain was retrieved from a study of cytomegalovirus exposure and HLA in healthy donors. Study results and caveats: Most TCR beta V segments were productive about 90% or about 30% of the time in an earlier analysis. In a later analysis, a missense DCLRE1C variant was linked to TCR beta V- and J-gene trimming. Versus the roughly 640-donor mean, an Asian-associated ancestry cluster reportedly showed fewer N-insertions in a later analysis.

For this clone: Its antigen remains unknown.

The PCR used 60 Vbeta and 13 Jbeta primers. Sequencing used immunoSEQ multiplex PCR; TCRdb keeps in-frame clones, though not all of them. The sample totals 100,000 to 150,000 clones. Germline loops: CDR1 MNHEY, CDR2 SMNVEV (reference sequence). The V gene end was trimmed by 6 bases and the J gene end by 1 base; junction bases not matched to a gene: 2. CDR3 length: 14 residues. The chain is built from TRBV27 and TRBJ2-3; 9 positions agree with TRBD2. Sequencing was performed on PBMCs. The sequence was collected from a man aged 18 to 30 in good health and CMV-seronegative. The CDR3 sequence: CASRGLARTDTQYF. CDR3 in DNA: TGTGCCAGCAGGGGACTAGCCCGCACAGATACGCAGTATTTT.